The subject of this entry is one T cell receptor beta chain. What it binds is unknown. V was clipped by 4 bases and J by 7 bases; unmatched bases: 3. Per the germline V gene, CDR1 is SGHRS and CDR2 is YFSETQ. CDR3 size: 14 residues. Only in-frame clones appear in the TCRdb table, and some are missing; sequencing was by immunoSEQ multiplex PCR. The sample lists roughly 71,000 clones, 85% occurring once. The sample comes from a study of T cell responses to AZD1222 COVID-19 vaccine. Findings and limits, study-wide: Repertoire samples came only from after the peak T cell response.

The chain uses TRBV5-1 and TRBJ1-4; the match to TRBD1 covers 11 bases. This clonotype was sampled from an adult in good health. The sample was peripheral blood, taken on day 0 of AZD1222 vaccination. DNA of the CDR3: TGCGCCAGCAGCCCGGGGACAGGGGGTGAAAAACTGTTTTTT. It codes for CASSPGTGGEKLFF.